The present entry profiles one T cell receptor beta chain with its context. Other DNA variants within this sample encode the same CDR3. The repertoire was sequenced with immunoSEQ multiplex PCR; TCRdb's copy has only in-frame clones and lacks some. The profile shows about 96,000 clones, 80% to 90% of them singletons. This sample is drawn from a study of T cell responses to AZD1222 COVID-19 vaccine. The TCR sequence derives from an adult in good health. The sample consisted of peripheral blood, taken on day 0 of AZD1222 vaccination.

DNA of the CDR3: TGTGCCAGCTCACCACCGGGGACAGATACGCAGTATTTT. Protein sequence: CASSPPGTDTQYF. The chain joins TRBV18 to TRBJ2-3; D not resolved. The V gene's germline CDR1 is KGHSH and CDR2 LQKENI. The V end lost 0 bases, the J end lost 3 bases, and 4 bases lay between the germline ends. CDR3 length: 13 amino acids.